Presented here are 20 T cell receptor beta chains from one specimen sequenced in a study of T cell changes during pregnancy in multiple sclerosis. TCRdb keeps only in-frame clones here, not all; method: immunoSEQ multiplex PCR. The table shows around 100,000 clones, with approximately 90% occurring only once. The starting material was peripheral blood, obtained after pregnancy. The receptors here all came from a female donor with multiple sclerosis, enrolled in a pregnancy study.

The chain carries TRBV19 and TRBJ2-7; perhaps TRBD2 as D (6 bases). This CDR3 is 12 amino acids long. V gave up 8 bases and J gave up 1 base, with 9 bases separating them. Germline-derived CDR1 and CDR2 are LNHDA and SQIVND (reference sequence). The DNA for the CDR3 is TGTGCCAGTGTGAGCGGGTCCTACGAGCAGTACTTC. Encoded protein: CASVSGSYEQYF.

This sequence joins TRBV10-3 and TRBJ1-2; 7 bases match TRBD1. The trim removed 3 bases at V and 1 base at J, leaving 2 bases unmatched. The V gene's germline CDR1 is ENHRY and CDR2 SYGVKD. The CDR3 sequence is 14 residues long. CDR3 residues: CAISDNRGNYGYTF. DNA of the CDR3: TGTGCCATCAGTGATAACAGGGGTAACTATGGCTACACCTTC.

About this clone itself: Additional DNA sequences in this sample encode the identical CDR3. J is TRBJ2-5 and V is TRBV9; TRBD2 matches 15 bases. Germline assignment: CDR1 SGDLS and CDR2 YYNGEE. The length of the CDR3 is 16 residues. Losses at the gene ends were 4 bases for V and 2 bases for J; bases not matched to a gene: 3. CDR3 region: CASSPGLAGGQETQYF. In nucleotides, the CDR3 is TGTGCCAGCAGCCCGGGACTAGCGGGGGGTCAAGAGACCCAGTACTTC.

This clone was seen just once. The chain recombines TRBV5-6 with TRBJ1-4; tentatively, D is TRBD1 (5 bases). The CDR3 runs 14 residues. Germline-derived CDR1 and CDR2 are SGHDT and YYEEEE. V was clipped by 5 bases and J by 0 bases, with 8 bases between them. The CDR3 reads CASRPGPTNEKLFF. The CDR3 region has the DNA TGTGCCAGCAGGCCAGGGCCAACTAATGAAAAACTGTTTTTT.

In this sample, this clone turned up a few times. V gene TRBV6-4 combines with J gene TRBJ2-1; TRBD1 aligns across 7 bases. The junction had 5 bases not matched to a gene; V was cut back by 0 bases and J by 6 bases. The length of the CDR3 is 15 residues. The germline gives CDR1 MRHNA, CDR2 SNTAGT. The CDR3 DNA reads TGTGCCAGCAGTGACTCAGAAGACAGGGCCAATGAGCAGTTCTTC. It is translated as CASSDSEDRANEQFF.

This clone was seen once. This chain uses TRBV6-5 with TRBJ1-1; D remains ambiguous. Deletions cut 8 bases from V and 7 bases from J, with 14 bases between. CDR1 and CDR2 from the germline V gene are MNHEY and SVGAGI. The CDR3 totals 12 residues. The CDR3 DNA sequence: TGTGCCAGCTTGGGCCTGGTAGGTGAAGCTTTCTTT. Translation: CASLGLVGEAFF.

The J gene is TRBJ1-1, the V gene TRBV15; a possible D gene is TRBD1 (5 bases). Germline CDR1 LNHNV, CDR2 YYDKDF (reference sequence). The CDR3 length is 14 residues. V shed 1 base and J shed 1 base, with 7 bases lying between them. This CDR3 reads CATSRVRGNTEAFF. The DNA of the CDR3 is TGTGCCACCAGCAGAGTAAGGGGGAACACTGAAGCTTTCTTT.

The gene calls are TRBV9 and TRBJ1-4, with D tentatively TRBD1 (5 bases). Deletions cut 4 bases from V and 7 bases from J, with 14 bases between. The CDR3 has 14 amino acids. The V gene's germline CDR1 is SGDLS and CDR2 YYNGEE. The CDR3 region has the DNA TGTGCCAGCAGCACTCAGGGAGGGGTTGAAAAACTGTTTTTT. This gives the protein CASSTQGGVEKLFF.

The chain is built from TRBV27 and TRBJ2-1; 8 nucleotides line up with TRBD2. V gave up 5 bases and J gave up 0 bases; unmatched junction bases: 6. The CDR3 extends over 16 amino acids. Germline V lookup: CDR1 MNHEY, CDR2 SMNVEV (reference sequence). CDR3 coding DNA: TGTGCCAGCAGTCTAACTAGCGGTAGCTCCTACAATGAGCAGTTCTTC. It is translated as CASSLTSGSSYNEQFF.

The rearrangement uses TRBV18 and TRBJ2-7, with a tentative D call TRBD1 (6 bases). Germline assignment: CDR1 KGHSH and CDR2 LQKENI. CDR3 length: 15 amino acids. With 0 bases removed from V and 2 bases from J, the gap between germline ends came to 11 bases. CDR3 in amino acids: CASSPPGHSAYEQYF. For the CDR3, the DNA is TGTGCCAGCTCACCACCGGGACATAGCGCCTACGAGCAGTACTTC.

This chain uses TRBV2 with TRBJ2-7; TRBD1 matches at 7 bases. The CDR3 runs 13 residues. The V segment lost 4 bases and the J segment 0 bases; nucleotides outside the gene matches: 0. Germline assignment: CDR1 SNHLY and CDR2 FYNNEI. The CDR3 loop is CASSGTGSYEQYF. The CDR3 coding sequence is TGTGCCAGCAGTGGGACAGGCTCCTACGAGCAGTACTTC.

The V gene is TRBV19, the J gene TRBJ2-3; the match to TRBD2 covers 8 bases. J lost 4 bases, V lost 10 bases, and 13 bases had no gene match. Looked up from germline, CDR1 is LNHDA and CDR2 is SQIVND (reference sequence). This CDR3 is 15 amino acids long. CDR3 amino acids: CATQDESGSPDTQYF. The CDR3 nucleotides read TGTGCCACCCAGGACGAGAGCGGGAGTCCAGATACGCAGTATTTT.

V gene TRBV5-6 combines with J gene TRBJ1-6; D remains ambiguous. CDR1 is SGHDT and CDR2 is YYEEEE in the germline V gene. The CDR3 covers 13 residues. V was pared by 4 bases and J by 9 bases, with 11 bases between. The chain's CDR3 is CASSPNGVSPLHF. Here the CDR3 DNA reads TGTGCCAGCAGCCCAAACGGGGTTTCACCCCTCCACTTT.

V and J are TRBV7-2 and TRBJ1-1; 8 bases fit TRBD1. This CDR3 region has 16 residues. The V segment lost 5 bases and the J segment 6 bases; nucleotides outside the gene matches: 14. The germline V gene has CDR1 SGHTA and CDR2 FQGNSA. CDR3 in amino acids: CASSTTDRVREAEAFF. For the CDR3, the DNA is TGTGCCAGCAGCACGACGGACAGGGTGCGAGAGGCTGAAGCTTTCTTT.

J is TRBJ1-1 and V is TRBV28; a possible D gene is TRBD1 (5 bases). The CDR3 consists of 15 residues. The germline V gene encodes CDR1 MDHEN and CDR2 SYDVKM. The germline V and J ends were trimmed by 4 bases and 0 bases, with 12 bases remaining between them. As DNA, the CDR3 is TGTGCCAGCAGTTCAAGACAGACCATGAACACTGAAGCTTTCTTT. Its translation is CASSSRQTMNTEAFF.

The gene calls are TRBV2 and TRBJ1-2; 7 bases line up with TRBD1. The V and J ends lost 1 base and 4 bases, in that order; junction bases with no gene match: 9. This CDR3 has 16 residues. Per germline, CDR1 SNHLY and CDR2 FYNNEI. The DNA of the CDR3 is TGTGCCAGCAGTGAAGACTTTCAGGGGGGAGGCTATGGCTACACCTTC. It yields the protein CASSEDFQGGGYGYTF.

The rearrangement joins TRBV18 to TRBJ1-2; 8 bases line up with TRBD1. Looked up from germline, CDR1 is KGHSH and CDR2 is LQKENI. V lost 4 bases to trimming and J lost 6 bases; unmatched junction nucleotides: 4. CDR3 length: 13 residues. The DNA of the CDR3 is TGTGCCAGCTCACAGGACAGGGCGGATGGCTACACCTTC. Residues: CASSQDRADGYTF.

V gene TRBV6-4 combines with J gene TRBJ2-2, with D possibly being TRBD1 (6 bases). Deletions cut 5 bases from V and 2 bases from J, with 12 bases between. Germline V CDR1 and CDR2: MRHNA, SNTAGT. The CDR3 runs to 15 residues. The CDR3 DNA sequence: TGTGCCAGCAGTCCGACAGGTGGAAACACCGGGGAGCTGTTTTTT. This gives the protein CASSPTGGNTGELFF.

DNA for the CDR3: TGTGCCAGCAGTGAAGGAGCGGGGGGAACAGATACGCAGTATTTT. This sequence encodes CASSEGAGGTDTQYF. This sequence joins TRBV6-4 and TRBJ2-3, with 9 bases fitting TRBD2. The CDR3 loop spans 15 amino acids. In germline, CDR1 is MRHNA, CDR2 SNTAGT. V lost 3 bases, J lost 3 bases, and 4 bases stayed unmatched.

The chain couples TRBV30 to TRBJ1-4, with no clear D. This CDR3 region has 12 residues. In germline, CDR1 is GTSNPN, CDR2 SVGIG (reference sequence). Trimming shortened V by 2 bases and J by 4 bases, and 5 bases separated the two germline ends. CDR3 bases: TGTGCCTGGAGTCTAATTAATGAAAAACTGTTTTTT. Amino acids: CAWSLINEKLFF.